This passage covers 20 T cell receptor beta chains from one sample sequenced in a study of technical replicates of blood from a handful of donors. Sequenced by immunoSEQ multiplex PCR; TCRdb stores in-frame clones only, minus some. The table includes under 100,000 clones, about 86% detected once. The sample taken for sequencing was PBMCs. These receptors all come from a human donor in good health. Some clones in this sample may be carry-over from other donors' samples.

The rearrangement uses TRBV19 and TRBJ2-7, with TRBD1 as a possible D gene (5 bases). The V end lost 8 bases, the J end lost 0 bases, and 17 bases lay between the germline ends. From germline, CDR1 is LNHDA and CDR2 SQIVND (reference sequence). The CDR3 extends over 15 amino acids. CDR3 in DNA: TGTGCCAGTTCTAGGCTAGGGGCAGCCTCCTACGAGCAGTACTTC. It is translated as CASSRLGAASYEQYF. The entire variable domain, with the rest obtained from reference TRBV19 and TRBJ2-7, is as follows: DGGITQSPKYLFRKEGQNVTLSCEQNLNHDAMYWYRQDPGQGLRLIYYSQIVNDFQKGDIAEGYSVSREKKESFPLTVTSAQKNPTAFYLCASSRLGAASYEQYFGPGTRLTVT.

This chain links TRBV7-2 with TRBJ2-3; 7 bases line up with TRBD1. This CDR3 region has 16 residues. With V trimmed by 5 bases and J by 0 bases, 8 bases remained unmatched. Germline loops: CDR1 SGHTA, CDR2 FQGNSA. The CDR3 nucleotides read TGTGCCAGCAGCCTCAGGGGGTCGGGCAGCACAGATACGCAGTATTTT. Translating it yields CASSLRGSGSTDTQYF. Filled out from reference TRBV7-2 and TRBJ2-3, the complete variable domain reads GAGVSQSPSNKVTEKGKDVELRCDPISGHTALYWYRQSLGQGLEFLIYFQGNSAPDKSGLPSDRFSAERTGGSVSTLTIQRTQQEDSAVYLCASSLRGSGSTDTQYFGPGTRLTVL.

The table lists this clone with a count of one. The CDR3 nucleotides are TGTGCCAGCATGCTCGGGACAGCCAACGTCGTCAGCACCGGGGAGCTGTTTTTT. This translates into CASMLGTANVVSTGELFF. The genes are TRBV2 and TRBJ2-2, with 7 bases that match TRBD1. CDR3 length: 18 amino acids. The junction had 18 bases not matched to a gene; V was cut back by 7 bases and J by 4 bases. Germline lookup yields CDR1 SNHLY and CDR2 FYNNEI.

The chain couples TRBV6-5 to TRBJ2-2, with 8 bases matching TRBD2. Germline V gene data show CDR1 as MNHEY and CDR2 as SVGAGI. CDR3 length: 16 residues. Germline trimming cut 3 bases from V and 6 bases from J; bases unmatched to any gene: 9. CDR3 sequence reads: CASSYFAGGRSGELFF. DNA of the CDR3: TGTGCCAGCAGTTATTTCGCGGGAGGAAGATCCGGGGAGCTGTTTTTT.

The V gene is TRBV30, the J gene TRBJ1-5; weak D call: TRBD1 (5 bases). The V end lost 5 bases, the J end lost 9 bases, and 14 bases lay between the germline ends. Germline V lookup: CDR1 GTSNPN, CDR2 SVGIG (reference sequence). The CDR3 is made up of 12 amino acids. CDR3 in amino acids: CAWGGGGRPQHF. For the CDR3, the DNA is TGTGCCTGGGGGGGAGGCGGTAGGCCCCAGCATTTT.

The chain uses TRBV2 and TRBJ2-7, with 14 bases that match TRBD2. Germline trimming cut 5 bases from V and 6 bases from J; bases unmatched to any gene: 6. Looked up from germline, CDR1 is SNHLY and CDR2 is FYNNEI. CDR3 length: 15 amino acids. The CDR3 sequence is CASSQTSGRASEQYF. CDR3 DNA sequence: TGTGCCAGCAGTCAGACTAGCGGGAGGGCGTCCGAGCAGTACTTC.

CDR3 DNA: TGTGCCAGCTCATCCGTCGGGGGGAGCACAGATACGCAGTATTTT. Translation gives CASSSVGGSTDTQYF. This chain links TRBV18 with TRBJ2-3; 7 nucleotides align to TRBD2. This CDR3 is 15 amino acids long. J was trimmed by 0 bases and V by 5 bases; bases with no gene match: 5. Germline V lookup: CDR1 KGHSH, CDR2 LQKENI.

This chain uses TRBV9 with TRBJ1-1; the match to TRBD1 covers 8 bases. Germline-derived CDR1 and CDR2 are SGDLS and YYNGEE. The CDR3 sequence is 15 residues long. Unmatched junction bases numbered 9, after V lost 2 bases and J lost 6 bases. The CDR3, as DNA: TGTGCCAGCAGCGTCAAAGGACAGGGAGGCGCTGAAGCTTTCTTT. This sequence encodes CASSVKGQGGAEAFF.

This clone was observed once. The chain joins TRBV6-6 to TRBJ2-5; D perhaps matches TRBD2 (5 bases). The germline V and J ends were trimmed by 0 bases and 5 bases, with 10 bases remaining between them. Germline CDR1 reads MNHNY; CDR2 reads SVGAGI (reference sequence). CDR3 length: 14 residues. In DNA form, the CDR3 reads TGTGCCAGCAGTTACTCAGCTAGCTCGGAGACCCAGTACTTC. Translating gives CASSYSASSETQYF.

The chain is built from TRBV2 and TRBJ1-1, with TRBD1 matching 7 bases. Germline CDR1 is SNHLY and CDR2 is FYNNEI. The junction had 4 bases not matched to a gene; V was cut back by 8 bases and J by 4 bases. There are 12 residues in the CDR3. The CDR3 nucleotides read TGTGCCAGCGTGTCAGGGGGCACTGAAGCTTTCTTT. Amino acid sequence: CASVSGGTEAFF.

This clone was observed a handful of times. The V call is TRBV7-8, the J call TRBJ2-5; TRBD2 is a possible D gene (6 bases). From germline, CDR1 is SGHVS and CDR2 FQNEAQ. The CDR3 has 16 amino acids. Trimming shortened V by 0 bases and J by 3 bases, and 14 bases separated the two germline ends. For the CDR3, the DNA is TGTGCCAGCAGCTTAGCACCGGACGGGAGAAAAGAGACCCAGTACTTC. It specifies CASSLAPDGRKETQYF.

The CDR3 DNA follows: TGTGCCAGCAGCTACGACAGGAACCCCAGCTATGGCTACACCTTC. Amino acid sequence: CASSYDRNPSYGYTF. The chain uses TRBV7-2 and TRBJ1-2, with TRBD1 as a possible D gene (6 bases). The CDR3 runs 15 residues. Germline V CDR1 and CDR2: SGHTA, FQGNSA. Trimming stripped 4 bases from V and 4 bases from J, with 16 bases between.

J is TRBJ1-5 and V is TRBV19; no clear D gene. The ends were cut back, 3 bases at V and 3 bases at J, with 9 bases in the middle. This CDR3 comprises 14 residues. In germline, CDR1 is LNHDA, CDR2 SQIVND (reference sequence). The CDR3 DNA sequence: TGTGCCAGTAGTATGGGCAGCTACAATCAGCCCCAGCATTTT. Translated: CASSMGSYNQPQHF. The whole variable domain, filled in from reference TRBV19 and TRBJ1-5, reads DGGITQSPKYLFRKEGQNVTLSCEQNLNHDAMYWYRQDPGQGLRLIYYSQIVNDFQKGDIAEGYSVSREKKESFPLTVTSAQKNPTAFYLCASSMGSYNQPQHFGDGTRLSIL.

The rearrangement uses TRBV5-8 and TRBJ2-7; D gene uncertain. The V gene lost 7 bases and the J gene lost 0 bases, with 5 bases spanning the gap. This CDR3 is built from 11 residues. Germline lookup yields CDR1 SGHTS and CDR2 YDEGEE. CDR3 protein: CASRVSYEQYF. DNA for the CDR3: TGTGCCAGCCGCGTCTCCTACGAGCAGTACTTC.

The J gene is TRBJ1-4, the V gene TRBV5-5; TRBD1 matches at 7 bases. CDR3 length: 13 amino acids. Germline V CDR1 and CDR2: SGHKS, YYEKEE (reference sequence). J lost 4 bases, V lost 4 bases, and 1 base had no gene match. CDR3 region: CASSPGGNEKLFF. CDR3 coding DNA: TGTGCCAGCAGCCCAGGGGGTAATGAAAAACTGTTTTTT.

This CDR3 is CASSFGTGRQFF. The CDR3 DNA reads as TGTGCCAGCAGCTTCGGGACAGGCCGGCAGTTCTTC. The V gene is TRBV5-6, the J gene TRBJ2-1; 8 bases fit TRBD1. This CDR3 comprises 12 residues. Looked up from germline, CDR1 is SGHDT and CDR2 is YYEEEE. J was trimmed by 12 bases and V by 2 bases; bases with no gene match: 4.

The CDR3 protein is CASSRQGASETQYF. The CDR3, as DNA: TGTGCCAGCAGCCGACAGGGGGCTTCAGAGACCCAGTACTTC. V and J are TRBV5-4 and TRBJ2-5; 10 positions agree with TRBD1. The germline V gene encodes CDR1 SGHNT and CDR2 YYREEE (reference sequence). Unmatched junction bases numbered 4, after V lost 4 bases and J lost 4 bases. This CDR3 is built from 14 residues.

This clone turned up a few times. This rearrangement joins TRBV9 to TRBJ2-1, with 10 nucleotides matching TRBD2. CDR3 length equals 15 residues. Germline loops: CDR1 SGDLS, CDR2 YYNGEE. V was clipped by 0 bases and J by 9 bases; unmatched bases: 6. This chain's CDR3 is CASSVGASGRTEQFF. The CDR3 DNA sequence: TGTGCCAGCAGCGTAGGGGCTAGCGGGAGAACTGAGCAGTTCTTC.

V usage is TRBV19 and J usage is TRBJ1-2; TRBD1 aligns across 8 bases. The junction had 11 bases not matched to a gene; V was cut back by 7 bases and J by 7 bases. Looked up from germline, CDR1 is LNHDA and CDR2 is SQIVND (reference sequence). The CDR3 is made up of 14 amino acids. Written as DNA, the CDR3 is TGTGCCAGTATCACCGGAGCACAGGGGGTTGGCTACACCTTC. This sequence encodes CASITGAQGVGYTF.

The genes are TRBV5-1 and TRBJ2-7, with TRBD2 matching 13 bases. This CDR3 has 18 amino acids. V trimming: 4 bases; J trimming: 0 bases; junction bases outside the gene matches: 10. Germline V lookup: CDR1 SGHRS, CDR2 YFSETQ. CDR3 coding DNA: TGCGCCAGCAGCGTTCGGACTAGCGGGGGCCAGAGCTCCTACGAGCAGTACTTC. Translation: CASSVRTSGGQSSYEQYF.